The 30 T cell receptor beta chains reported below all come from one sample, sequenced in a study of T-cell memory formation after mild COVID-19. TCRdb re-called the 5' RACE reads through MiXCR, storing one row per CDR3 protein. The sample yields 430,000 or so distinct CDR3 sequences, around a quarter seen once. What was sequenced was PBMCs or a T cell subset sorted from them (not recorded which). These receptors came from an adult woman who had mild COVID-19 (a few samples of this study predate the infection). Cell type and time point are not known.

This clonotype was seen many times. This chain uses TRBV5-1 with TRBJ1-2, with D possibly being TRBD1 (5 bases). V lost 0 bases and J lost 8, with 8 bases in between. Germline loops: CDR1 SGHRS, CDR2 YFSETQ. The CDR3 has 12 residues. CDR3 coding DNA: TGCGCCAGCAGCTTGGTTGACAGCGGCTACACCTTC. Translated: CASSLVDSGYTF.

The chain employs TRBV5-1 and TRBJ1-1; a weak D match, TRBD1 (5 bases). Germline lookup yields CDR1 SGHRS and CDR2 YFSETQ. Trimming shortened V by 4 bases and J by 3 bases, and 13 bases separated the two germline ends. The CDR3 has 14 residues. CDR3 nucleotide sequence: TGCGCCAGCAGCCACGGGGACGGGGACACTGAAGCTTTCTTT. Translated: CASSHGDGDTEAFF.

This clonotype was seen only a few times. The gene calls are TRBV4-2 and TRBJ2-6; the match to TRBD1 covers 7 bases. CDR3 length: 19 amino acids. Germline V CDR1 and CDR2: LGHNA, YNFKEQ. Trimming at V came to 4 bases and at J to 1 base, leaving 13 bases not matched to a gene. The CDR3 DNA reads TGTGCCAGCAGCCCCGACAGGGCCCTAACTACTTCTGGGGCCAACGTCCTGACTTTC. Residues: CASSPDRALTTSGANVLTF.

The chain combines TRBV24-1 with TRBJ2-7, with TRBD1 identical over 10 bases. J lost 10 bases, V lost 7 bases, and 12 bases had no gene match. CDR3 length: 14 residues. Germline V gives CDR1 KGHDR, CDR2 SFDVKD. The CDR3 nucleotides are TGTGCCACCAGCGACAATTGGGACAGGGGTGGACAGTACTTC. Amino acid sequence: CATSDNWDRGGQYF.

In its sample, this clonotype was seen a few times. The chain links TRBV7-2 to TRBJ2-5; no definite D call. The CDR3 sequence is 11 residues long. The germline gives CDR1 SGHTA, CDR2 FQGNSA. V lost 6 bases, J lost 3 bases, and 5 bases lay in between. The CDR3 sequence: CASRLEETQYF. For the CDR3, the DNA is TGTGCCAGCAGACTTGAAGAGACCCAGTACTTC.

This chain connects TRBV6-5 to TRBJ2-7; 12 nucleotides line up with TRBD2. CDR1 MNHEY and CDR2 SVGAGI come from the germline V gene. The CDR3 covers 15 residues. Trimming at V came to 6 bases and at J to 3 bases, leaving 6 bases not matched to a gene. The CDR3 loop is CASSRTSGAFYEQYF. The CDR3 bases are TGTGCCAGCAGCCGGACTAGCGGGGCCTTCTACGAGCAGTACTTC.

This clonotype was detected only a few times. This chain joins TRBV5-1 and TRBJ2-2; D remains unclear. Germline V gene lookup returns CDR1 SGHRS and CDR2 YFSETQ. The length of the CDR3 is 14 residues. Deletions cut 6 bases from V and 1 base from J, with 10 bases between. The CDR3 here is CASIDAVNTGELFF. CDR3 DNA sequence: TGCGCCAGCATCGACGCGGTGAACACCGGGGAGCTGTTTTTT. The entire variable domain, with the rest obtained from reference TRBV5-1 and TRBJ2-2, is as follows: KAGVTQTPRYLIKTRGQQVTLSCSPISGHRSVSWYQQTPGQGLQFLFEYFSETQRNKGNFPGRFSGRQFSNSRSEMNVSTLELGDSALYLCASIDAVNTGELFFGEGSRLTVL.

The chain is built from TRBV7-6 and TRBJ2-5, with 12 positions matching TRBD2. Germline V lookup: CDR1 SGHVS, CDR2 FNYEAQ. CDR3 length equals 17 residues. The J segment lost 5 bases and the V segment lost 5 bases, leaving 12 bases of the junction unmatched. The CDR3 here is CASSPTSKLAGGETQYF. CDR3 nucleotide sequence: TGTGCCAGCAGCCCGACTTCGAAACTAGCGGGAGGTGAGACCCAGTACTTC.

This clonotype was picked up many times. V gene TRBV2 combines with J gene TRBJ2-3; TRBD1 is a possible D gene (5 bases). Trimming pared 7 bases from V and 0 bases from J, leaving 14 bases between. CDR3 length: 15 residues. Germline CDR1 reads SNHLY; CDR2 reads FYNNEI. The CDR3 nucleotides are TGTGCCAGCAAAGGGGCAGACACTAGCACAGATACGCAGTATTTT. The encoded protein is CASKGADTSTDTQYF.

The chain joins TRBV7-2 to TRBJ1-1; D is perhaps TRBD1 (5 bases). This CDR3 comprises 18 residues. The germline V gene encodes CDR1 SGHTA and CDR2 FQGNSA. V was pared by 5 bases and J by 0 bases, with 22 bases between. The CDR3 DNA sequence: TGTGCCAGCAGCCTCAGGAGGGACTCCTCTATTATGAACACTGAAGCTTTCTTT. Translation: CASSLRRDSSIMNTEAFF.

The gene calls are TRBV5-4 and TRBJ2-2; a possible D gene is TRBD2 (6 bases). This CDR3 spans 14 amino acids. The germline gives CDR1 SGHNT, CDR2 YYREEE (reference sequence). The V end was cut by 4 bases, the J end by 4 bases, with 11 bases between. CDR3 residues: CASSPMEGTGELFF. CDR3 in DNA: TGTGCCAGCAGCCCGATGGAGGGCACCGGGGAGCTGTTTTTT.

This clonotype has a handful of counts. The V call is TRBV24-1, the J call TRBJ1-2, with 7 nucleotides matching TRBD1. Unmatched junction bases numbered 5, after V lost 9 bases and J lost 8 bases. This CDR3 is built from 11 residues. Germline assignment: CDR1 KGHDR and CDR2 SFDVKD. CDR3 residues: CATSQGQGYTF. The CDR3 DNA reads TGTGCCACCTCACAGGGGCAAGGCTACACCTTC.

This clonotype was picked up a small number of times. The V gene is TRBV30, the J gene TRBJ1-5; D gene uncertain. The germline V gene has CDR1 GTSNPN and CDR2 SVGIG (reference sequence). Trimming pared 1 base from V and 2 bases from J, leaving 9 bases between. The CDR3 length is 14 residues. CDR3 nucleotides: TGTGCCTGGAGTGCTGTTGGAGGCAATCAGCCCCAGCATTTT. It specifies CAWSAVGGNQPQHF.

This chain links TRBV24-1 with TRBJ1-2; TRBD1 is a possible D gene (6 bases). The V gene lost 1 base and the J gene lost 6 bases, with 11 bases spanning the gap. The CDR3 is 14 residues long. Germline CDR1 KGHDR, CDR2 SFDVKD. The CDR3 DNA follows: TGTGCCACCAGTGATTTTGAACAGGGTAATGGCTACACCTTC. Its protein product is CATSDFEQGNGYTF.

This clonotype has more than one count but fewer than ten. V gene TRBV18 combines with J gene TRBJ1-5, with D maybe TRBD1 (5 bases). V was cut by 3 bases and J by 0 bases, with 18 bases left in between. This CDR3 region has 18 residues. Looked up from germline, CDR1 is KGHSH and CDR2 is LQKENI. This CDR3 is CASSPLGGTTHSNQPQHF. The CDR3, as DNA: TGTGCCAGCTCACCGCTTGGGGGAACTACCCATAGCAATCAGCCCCAGCATTTT. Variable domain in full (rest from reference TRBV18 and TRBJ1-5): NAGVMQNPRHLVRRRGQEARLRCSPMKGHSHVYWYRQLPEEGLKFMVYLQKENIIDESGMPKERFSAEFPKEGPSILRIQQVVRGDSAAYFCASSPLGGTTHSNQPQHFGDGTRLSIL.

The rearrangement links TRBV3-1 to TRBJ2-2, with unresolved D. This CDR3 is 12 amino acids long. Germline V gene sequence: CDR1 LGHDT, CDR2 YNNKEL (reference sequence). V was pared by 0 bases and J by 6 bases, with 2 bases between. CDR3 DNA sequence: TGTGCCAGCAGCCAAGATGCCGGGGAGCTGTTTTTT. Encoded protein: CASSQDAGELFF.

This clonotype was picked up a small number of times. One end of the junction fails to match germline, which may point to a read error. The CDR3 DNA reads TGCAGTGCTAGTGCCGGGACAGGGGTTAACTTC. This encodes CSASAGTGVNF. V is TRBV20-1 and J is TRBJ2-7, with 10 bases lining up with TRBD1. The germline gives CDR1 DFQATT, CDR2 SNEGSKA (reference sequence). This CDR3 is built from 11 residues.

The CDR3 spells CATRRSGTDTQYF. CDR3 coding DNA: TGTGCCACCAGGAGGTCGGGCACAGATACGCAGTATTTT. The rearrangement uses TRBV24-1 and TRBJ2-3; D ambiguous. Germline values: CDR1 KGHDR, CDR2 SFDVKD. The CDR3 spans 13 residues. Trimming shortened V by 7 bases and J by 1 base, and 8 bases separated the two germline ends.

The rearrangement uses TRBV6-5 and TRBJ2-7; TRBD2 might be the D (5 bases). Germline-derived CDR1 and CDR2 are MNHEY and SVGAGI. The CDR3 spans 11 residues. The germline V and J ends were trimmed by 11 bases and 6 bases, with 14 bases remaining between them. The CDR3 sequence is CAAGFLLEQYF. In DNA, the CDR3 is TGTGCCGCGGGTTTTCTTCTCGAGCAGTACTTC.

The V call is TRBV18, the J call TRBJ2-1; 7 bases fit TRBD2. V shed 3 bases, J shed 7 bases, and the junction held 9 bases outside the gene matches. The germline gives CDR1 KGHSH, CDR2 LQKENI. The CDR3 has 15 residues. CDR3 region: CASSPPGEGRNEQFF. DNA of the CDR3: TGTGCCAGCTCACCCCCCGGGGAGGGGAGAAATGAGCAGTTCTTC.

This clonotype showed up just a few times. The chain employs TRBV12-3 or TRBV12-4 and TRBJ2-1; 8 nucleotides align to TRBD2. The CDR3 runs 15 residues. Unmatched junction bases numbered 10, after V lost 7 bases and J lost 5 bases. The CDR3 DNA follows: TGTGCCAGCACCTCGCGAAGCGGGGGAAACAATGAGCAGTTCTTC. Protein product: CASTSRSGGNNEQFF.

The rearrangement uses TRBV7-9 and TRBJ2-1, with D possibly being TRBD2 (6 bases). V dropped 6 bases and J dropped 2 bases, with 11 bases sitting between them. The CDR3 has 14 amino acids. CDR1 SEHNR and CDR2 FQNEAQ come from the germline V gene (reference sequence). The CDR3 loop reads CASRRDAAYNEQFF. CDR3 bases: TGTGCCAGCAGGCGGGATGCGGCCTACAATGAGCAGTTCTTC.

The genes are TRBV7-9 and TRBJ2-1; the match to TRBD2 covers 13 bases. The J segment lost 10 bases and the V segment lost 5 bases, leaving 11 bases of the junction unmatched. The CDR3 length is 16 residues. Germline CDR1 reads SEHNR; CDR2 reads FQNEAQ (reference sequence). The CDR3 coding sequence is TGTGCCAGCAGCCATACCGGTACTAGCGGGAGGGGGGAGCAGTTCTTC. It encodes CASSHTGTSGRGEQFF.

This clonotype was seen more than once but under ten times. CDR3 coding DNA: TGTGCCTGCGTAAGTCCCTACGAGCAGTACTTC. Its protein product is CACVSPYEQYF. This sequence joins TRBV30 and TRBJ2-7; D uncertain. Trimming left V 6 bases short and J 2 bases short, with 8 bases between. The CDR3 is 11 amino acids. Germline values: CDR1 GTSNPN, CDR2 SVGIG (reference sequence). Supplemented by reference TRBV30 and TRBJ2-7, the full variable domain reads SQTIHQWPATLVQPVGSPLSLECTVEGTSNPNLYWYRQAAGRGLQLLFYSVGIGQISSEVPQNLSASRPQDRQFILSSKKLLLSDSGFYLCACVSPYEQYFGPGTRLTVT.

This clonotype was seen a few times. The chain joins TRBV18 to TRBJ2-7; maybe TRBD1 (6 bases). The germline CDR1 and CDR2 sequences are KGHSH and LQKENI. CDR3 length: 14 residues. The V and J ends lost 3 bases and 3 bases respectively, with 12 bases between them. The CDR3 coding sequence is TGTGCCAGCTCACCTCCCGGGACACTCTACGAGCAGTACTTC. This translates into CASSPPGTLYEQYF.

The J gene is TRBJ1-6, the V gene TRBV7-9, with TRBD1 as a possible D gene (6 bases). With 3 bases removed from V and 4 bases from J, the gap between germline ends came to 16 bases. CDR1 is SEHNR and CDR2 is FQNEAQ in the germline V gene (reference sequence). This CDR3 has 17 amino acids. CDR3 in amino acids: CASSFSGARAYNSPLHF. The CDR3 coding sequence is TGTGCCAGCAGCTTTTCAGGGGCCCGGGCATATAATTCACCCCTCCACTTT.

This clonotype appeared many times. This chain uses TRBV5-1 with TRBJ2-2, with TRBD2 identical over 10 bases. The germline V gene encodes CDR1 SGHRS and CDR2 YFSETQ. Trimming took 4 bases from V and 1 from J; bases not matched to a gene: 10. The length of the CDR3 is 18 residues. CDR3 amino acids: CASSRWGRTSGNTGELFF. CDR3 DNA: TGCGCCAGCAGCCGATGGGGGCGGACTAGCGGGAACACCGGGGAGCTGTTTTTT.

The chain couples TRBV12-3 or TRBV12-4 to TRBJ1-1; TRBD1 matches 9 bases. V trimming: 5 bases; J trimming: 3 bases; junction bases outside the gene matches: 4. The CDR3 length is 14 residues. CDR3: CASSEQGAYTEAFF. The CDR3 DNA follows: TGTGCCAGCAGTGAACAGGGGGCTTACACTGAAGCTTTCTTT.

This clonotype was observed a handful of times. This chain's CDR3 is CASSFELAGEYEQYF. CDR3 DNA sequence: TGTGCCAGCAGCTTCGAACTAGCGGGAGAGTACGAGCAGTACTTC. The chain recombines TRBV6-2 or TRBV6-3 with TRBJ2-7; TRBD2 aligns across 11 bases. The CDR3 totals 15 residues. The germline V gene has CDR1 MNHEY and CDR2 SVGEGT. J gave up 4 bases and V 6 bases, and 8 bases lay outside the gene matches.

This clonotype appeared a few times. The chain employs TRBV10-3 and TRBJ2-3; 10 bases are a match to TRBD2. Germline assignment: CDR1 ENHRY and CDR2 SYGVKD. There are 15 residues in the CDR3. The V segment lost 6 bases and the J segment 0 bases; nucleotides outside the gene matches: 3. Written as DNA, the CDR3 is TGTGCCATCAGGACTAGCGGGTTTAGCACAGATACGCAGTATTTT. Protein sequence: CAIRTSGFSTDTQYF.